These T cell receptor beta chains were read from a single sample in a study of glioma-infiltrating T cells after dendritic cell vaccination. Repertoires were generated with immunoSEQ multiplex PCR, while TCRdb's copy carries only in-frame clones and drops some. The sample contains about 99,000 clones, more than 70% of which appear only once. This sample comprised blood, obtained after dendritic cell vaccination. The receptors shown here come from a human donor with glioblastoma. The conserved cysteine and the conserved F or W are not part of the CDR3 here. The order of the fields is clone size, V gene, CDR3 length, J gene, CDR3 protein. Clone size is stated in some rows and not others, as once, few, many or a class when expanded.

clone size: few; V gene: TRBV18; CDR3 length: 12; J gene: TRBJ2-7; CDR3 protein: ASSPLGVAHEQY
clone size: once; V gene: TRBV5-1; CDR3 length: 14; J gene: TRBJ2-5; CDR3 protein: ASSFRDRGLQETQY
clone size: NA; V gene: TRBV25-1; CDR3 length: 14; J gene: TRBJ1-5; CDR3 protein: ASSETGSGSNQPQH
clone size: few; V gene: TRBV4-1; CDR3 length: 14; J gene: TRBJ2-1; CDR3 protein: ASSQGAASSYNEQF
clone size: NA; V gene: TRBV28; CDR3 length: 14; J gene: TRBJ1-3; CDR3 protein: ASRFGEVISGNTIY
clone size: NA; V gene: TRBV6-5; CDR3 length: 12; J gene: TRBJ2-5; CDR3 protein: ASRLAGGEETQY
clone size: NA; V gene: TRBV9; CDR3 length: 13; J gene: TRBJ2-2; CDR3 protein: ASSGTGQRAGELF
clone size: NA; V gene: TRBV5-1; CDR3 length: 15; J gene: TRBJ2-1; CDR3 protein: ASSSGLAGGAASEQF
clone size: NA; V gene: TRBV14; CDR3 length: 13; J gene: TRBJ1-2; CDR3 protein: ASSQFSGWNYGYT
clone size: once; V gene: TRBV4-2; CDR3 length: 16; J gene: TRBJ1-6; CDR3 protein: ASSPSRGQEIFRSPLH
clone size: few; V gene: TRBV4-1; CDR3 length: 12; J gene: TRBJ1-3; CDR3 protein: ASRQGVDGNTIY
clone size: NA; V gene: TRBV27; CDR3 length: 13; J gene: TRBJ1-4; CDR3 protein: ASRASNLRGEKLF
clone size: NA; V gene: TRBV6-1; CDR3 length: 13; J gene: TRBJ1-6; CDR3 protein: ASRESQVYNSPLH
clone size: NA; V gene: TRBV5-1; CDR3 length: 12; J gene: NA; CDR3 protein: ASSLVGQHYEQY
clone size: NA; V gene: TRBV19; CDR3 length: 12; J gene: TRBJ1-5; CDR3 protein: ASSAQGAEQPQH
clone size: NA; V gene: TRBV5-4; CDR3 length: 14; J gene: TRBJ2-2; CDR3 protein: ASSPIQGVNTGELF
clone size: few; V gene: TRBV7-9; CDR3 length: 13; J gene: TRBJ1-6; CDR3 protein: ASSLISSYNSPLH
clone size: NA; V gene: TRBV7-9; CDR3 length: 12; J gene: TRBJ1-1; CDR3 protein: ASSLGGLVPEAF
clone size: NA; V gene: TRBV18; CDR3 length: 12; J gene: TRBJ2-7; CDR3 protein: ASSPRGGPMEQY
clone size: NA; V gene: TRBV2; CDR3 length: 12; J gene: TRBJ2-3; CDR3 protein: ASSARSVGDTQY
clone size: NA; V gene: TRBV11-2; CDR3 length: 11; J gene: TRBJ1-2; CDR3 protein: ASSFGQNYGYT
clone size: NA; V gene: TRBV6-5; CDR3 length: 12; J gene: TRBJ2-3; CDR3 protein: ASSGLAGADTQY
clone size: NA; V gene: TRBV7-3; CDR3 length: 16; J gene: TRBJ2-2; CDR3 protein: ASSLLPASGGLTGELF
clone size: NA; V gene: TRBV29-1; CDR3 length: 9; J gene: TRBJ2-7; CDR3 protein: SGGEGYEQY
clone size: NA; V gene: TRBV6-5; CDR3 length: 13; J gene: TRBJ1-5; CDR3 protein: ASSPDHDSLRSQH
clone size: NA; V gene: TRBV10-3; CDR3 length: 13; J gene: TRBJ2-2; CDR3 protein: AISASLADTGELF
clone size: NA; V gene: TRBV6-1; CDR3 length: 13; J gene: TRBJ2-1; CDR3 protein: ASSEIRGRFNEQF
clone size: NA; V gene: TRBV19; CDR3 length: 12; J gene: TRBJ1-2; CDR3 protein: ASKSGTDRYTYT
clone size: NA; V gene: TRBV5-1; CDR3 length: 14; J gene: TRBJ2-1; CDR3 protein: ASSPLSSGGVNEQF
clone size: few; V gene: TRBV28; CDR3 length: 11; J gene: TRBJ1-1; CDR3 protein: ASRGEGNTEAF
clone size: NA; V gene: TRBV6-5; CDR3 length: 14; J gene: TRBJ2-1; CDR3 protein: ASSYSGGGADNEQF
clone size: NA; V gene: TRBV19; CDR3 length: 13; J gene: TRBJ2-1; CDR3 protein: ASSMFASSYNEQF
clone size: NA; V gene: TRBV5-6; CDR3 length: 15; J gene: TRBJ2-2; CDR3 protein: ASSLVPLVYDTGELF
clone size: NA; V gene: TRBV6-1; CDR3 length: 12; J gene: TRBJ1-4; CDR3 protein: ASRSGATSEKLF
clone size: NA; V gene: TRBV6-1; CDR3 length: 12; J gene: TRBJ2-1; CDR3 protein: ASSLAGGPYEQF
clone size: NA; V gene: TRBV18; CDR3 length: 12; J gene: TRBJ1-2; CDR3 protein: ASSPRGENYGYT
clone size: NA; V gene: TRBV5-1; CDR3 length: 12; J gene: TRBJ1-1; CDR3 protein: ASSSGQEFSGAF
clone size: once; V gene: TRBV11-2; CDR3 length: 14; J gene: TRBJ2-1; CDR3 protein: ASSLLRGVFYNEQF
clone size: NA; V gene: TRBV5-1; CDR3 length: 12; J gene: TRBJ2-7; CDR3 protein: ASSPGTSVYEQY
clone size: NA; V gene: TRBV5-1; CDR3 length: 10; J gene: TRBJ1-1; CDR3 protein: ASSANSIEAF
clone size: NA; V gene: TRBV2; CDR3 length: 14; J gene: TRBJ2-5; CDR3 protein: ASSATSGGDGETQY
clone size: once; V gene: TRBV7-8; CDR3 length: 16; J gene: TRBJ2-1; CDR3 protein: ASSLNVANVGGGSEQF
clone size: NA; V gene: TRBV27; CDR3 length: 16; J gene: TRBJ2-7; CDR3 protein: ASSSPARSSGRFHEQY
clone size: NA; V gene: TRBV5-6; CDR3 length: 12; J gene: TRBJ2-3; CDR3 protein: ASSPQDVTDTQY
clone size: NA; V gene: TRBV7-7; CDR3 length: 13; J gene: TRBJ2-5; CDR3 protein: ASTHGASGQETQY
clone size: few; V gene: TRBV6-5; CDR3 length: 12; J gene: TRBJ1-5; CDR3 protein: ASSRQGWNQPQH
clone size: NA; V gene: TRBV6-5; CDR3 length: 12; J gene: TRBJ2-7; CDR3 protein: ASSYLAGAEEQY
clone size: NA; V gene: TRBV30; CDR3 length: 11; J gene: TRBJ1-1; CDR3 protein: AWSMQVSVKTF
clone size: NA; V gene: TRBV19; CDR3 length: 14; J gene: TRBJ1-6; CDR3 protein: ASSSPLGVRGSPLH